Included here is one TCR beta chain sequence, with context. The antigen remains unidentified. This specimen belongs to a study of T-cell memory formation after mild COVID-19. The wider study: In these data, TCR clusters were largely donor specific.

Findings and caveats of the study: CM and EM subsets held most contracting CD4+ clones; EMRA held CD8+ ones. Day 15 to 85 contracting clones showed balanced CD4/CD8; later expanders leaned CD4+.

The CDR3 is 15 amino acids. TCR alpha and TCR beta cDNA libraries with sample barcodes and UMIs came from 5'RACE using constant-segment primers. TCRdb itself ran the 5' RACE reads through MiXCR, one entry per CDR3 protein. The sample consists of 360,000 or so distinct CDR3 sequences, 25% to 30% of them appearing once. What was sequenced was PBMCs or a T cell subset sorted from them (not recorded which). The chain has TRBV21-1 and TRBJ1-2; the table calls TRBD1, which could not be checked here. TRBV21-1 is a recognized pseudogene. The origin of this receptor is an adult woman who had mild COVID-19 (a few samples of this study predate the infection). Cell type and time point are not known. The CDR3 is CASSPPGDSNYGYTF. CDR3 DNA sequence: TGTGCCAGCAGCCCTCCCGGGGACAGTAACTATGGCTACACCTTC.